Listed below are T cell receptor beta chains from one sample, sequenced in a study of blood T cell repertoires in COVID-19. Measured with immunoSEQ multiplex PCR; TCRdb has only the in-frame clones, and not every one. The sample has approximately 140,000 clones, approximately 86% seen once; the top ten hold about 2.5%. The sample was PBMCs or T cells enriched from blood (not recorded which). The receptor source for this set is a woman aged 45-65 years who had recovered from COVID-19. Both conserved end residues are trimmed from each CDR3. Clone size is not always given. Where it is, it says once, few, many or a class for expanded clones.

NA | TRBV7-2 | ASSPGQAVNYGYT
once | TRBV6-5 | ASSPTDSGNTIY
NA | TRBV30 | AWSSRGAGTQY
NA | TRBV24-1 | ATSYKGQSNYGYT
NA | TRBV6-6 | ASSPAGGQGYGYT
NA | TRBV6-5 | ASIADRNSNQPQH
NA | TRBV4-2 | ASSQEATSDEQF
NA | TRBV3-1/TRBV3-2 | ASSQDGTRVDTQY
once | TRBV2 | ASSYRVYNEQF
few | TRBV10-3 | AISDSGNQPQH
NA | TRBV28 | ASSLDPGVATGELF
few | TRBV7-2 | ASSFTSGSGEY
NA | TRBV7-2 | ASSSGQTTNTGELF
few | TRBV7-9 | ASREGVANTGELF
NA | TRBV7-9 | ASSPADRGLLTGELF
NA | TRBV12-3/TRBV12-4 | ASSPDRTQY
NA | TRBV23-1 | ATEAQGWQPQH
NA | TRBV18 | ASSLSTGYNEQF
NA | TRBV19 | ASSKLAQSSGNTIY
NA | TRBV7-2 | ASSLDFQGATEAF
NA | TRBV7-6 | ASSLASGGASYEQY
NA | TRBV6-5 | ASSYGQGVTEAF
NA | TRBV4-1 | ASSFGGANQPQH
NA | TRBV4-2 | ASSQDLGGSYNEQF
NA | TRBV7-6 | ASSLAVVWTSGVADTQY
NA | TRBV7-2 | ASRDPGQGGEQY
once | TRBV10-2 | ASSTDRGGLEQY
NA | TRBV27 | ASSLGWGGLDEQF
NA | TRBV6-1 | ASSELGQSGELF
NA | TRBV11-3 | ASSLNGGNTIY
NA | TRBV6-5 | ASTLGGSGNTIY
NA | TRBV6-1 | ASSETVGSGNTIY
once | TRBV3-1/TRBV3-2 | ASSQEASGVNEQF
NA | TRBV28 | ASSFSWPGVSGETQY
NA | TRBV12-3/TRBV12-4 | ASSLMRQPQH
NA | TRBV9 | ASSVDRGLETQY
few | TRBV4-3 | ASSQGHTEDTIY
NA | TRBV19 | ASSSSVGDGMEDTQY
few | TRBV6-5 | ASRMSSYNSPLH
few | TRBV4-1 | ASSAFWTGLDSPLH
NA | TRBV7-2 | ASSSNRQGNYT
NA | TRBV13 | ASSLDRGSGNTIY
once | TRBV6-5 | ASSYLGGEYSPLH
NA | TRBV7-9 | ASSPQGMNTEAF
few | TRBV6-5 | ASTRQSSGNTIY
NA | TRBV6-6 | ASSPRTGTGAGNTIY
few | TRBV19 | ASRGDRGYQPQH
NA | TRBV4-3 | ASSQRTRVGTGELF
NA | TRBV11-1 | ASSAGGNYGYT
NA | TRBV7-8 | ASSLAAATGNTIY
NA | TRBV27 | ASWRDRPYEQY
NA | TRBV27 | ASIHLGAGGDTQY
NA | TRBV5-1 | ASSFGPGQNTDTQY
NA | TRBV19 | ASSIGSSGDLTDTQY
NA | TRBV10-1 | ASSVTSGGTTDTQY
once | TRBV11-2 | ASSLFGSGGAGETQY
NA | TRBV19 | ASSIGGADTQY
NA | TRBV2 | ASQRSSGNTIY
NA | TRBV24-1 | ATSENSGYTDTQY